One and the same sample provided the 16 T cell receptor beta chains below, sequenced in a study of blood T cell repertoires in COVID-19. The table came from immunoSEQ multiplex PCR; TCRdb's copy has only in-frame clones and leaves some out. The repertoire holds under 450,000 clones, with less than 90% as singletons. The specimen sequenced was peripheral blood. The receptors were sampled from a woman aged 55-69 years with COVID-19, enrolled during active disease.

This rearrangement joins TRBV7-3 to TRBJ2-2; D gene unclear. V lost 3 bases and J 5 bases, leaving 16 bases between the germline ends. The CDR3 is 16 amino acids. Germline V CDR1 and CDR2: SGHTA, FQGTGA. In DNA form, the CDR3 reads TGTGCCAGCAGCTTGGGTACTGCTAGATATACCGGGGAGCTGTTTTTT. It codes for CASSLGTARYTGELFF.

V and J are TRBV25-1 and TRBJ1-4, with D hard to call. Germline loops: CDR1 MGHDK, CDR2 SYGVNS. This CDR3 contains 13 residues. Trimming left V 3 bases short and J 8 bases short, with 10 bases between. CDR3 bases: TGTGCCAGCAGTGACGGCTACAGAGAAAAACTGTTTTTT. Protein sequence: CASSDGYREKLFF.

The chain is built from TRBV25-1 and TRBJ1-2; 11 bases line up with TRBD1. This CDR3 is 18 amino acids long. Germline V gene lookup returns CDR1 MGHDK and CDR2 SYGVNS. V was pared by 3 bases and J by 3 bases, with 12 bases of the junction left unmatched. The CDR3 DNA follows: TGTGCCAGCAGTGAGTACCGGGACAGGGGGTACTTTGACTATGGCTACACCTTC. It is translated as CASSEYRDRGYFDYGYTF.

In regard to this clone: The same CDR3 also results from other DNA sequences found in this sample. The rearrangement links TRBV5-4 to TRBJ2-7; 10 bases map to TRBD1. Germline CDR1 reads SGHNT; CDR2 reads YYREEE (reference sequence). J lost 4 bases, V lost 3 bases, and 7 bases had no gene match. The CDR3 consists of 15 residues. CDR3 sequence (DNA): TGTGCCAGCAGCTCTACTGACAGGGGGCAATACGAGCAGTACTTC. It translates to CASSSTDRGQYEQYF. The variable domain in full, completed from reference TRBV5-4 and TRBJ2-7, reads ETGVTQSPTHLIKTRGQQVTLRCSSQSGHNTVSWYQQALGQGPQFIFQYYREEENGRGNFPPRFSGLQFPNYSSELNVNALELDDSALYLCASSSTDRGQYEQYFGPGTRLTVT.

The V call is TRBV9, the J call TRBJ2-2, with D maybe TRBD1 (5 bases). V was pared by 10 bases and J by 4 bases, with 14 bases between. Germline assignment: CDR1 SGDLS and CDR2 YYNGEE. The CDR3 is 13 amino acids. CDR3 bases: TGTGCCGGGGCCGGGCCGGCCACCGGGGAGCTGTTTTTT. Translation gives CAGAGPATGELFF. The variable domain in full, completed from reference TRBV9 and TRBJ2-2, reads DSGVTQTPKHLITATGQRVTLRCSPRSGDLSVYWYQQSLDQGLQFLIQYYNGEERAKGNILERFSAQQFPDLHSELNLSSLELGDSALYFCAGAGPATGELFFGEGSRLTVL.

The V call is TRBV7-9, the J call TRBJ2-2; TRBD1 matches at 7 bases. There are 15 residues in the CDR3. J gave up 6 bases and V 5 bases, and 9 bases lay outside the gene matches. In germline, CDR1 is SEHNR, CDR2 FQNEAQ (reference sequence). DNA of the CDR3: TGTGCCAGCAGCCCCACCGACAGGGCTCCCGGGGAGCTGTTTTTT. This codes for CASSPTDRAPGELFF.

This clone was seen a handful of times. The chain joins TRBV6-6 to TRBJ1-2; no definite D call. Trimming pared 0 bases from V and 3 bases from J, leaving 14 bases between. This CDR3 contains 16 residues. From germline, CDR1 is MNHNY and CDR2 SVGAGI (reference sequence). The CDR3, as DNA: TGTGCCAGCAGTTACTCATTAGGTCGGGAGTACTATGGCTACACCTTC. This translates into CASSYSLGREYYGYTF.

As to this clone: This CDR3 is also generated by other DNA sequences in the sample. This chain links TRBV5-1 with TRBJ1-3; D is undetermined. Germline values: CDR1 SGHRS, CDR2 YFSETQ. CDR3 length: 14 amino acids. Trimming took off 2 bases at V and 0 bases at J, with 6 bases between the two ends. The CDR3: CASSFTSSGNTIYF. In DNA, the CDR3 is TGCGCCAGCAGCTTTACGAGCTCTGGAAACACCATATATTTT.

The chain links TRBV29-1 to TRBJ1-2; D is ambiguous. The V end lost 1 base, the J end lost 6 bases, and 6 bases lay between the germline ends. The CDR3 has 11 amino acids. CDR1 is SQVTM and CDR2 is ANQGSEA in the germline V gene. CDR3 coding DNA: TGCAGCGTTGAAGGAGAAGATGGCTACACCTTC. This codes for CSVEGEDGYTF.

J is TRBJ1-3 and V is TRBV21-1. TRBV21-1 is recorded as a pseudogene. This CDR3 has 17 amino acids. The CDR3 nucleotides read TGTGCCAGCAGCAACTTAGCCGAATCCACCTCTGGAAACACCATATATTTT. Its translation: CASSNLAESTSGNTIYF.

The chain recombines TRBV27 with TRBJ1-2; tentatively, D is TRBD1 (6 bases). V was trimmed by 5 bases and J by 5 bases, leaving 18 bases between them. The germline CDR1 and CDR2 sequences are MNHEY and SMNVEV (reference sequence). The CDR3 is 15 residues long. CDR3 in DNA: TGTGCCAGCAGTGTACAGGGCCCCGCGTATTATGGCTACACCTTC. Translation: CASSVQGPAYYGYTF.

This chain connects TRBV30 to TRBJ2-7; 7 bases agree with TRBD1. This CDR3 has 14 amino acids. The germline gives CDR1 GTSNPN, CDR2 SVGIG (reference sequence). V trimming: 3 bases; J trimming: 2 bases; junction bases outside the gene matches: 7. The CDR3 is CAWRTGLGTYEQYF. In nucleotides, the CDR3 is TGTGCCTGGAGGACAGGGTTAGGGACCTACGAGCAGTACTTC. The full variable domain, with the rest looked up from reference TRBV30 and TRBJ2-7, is SQTIHQWPATLVQPVGSPLSLECTVEGTSNPNLYWYRQAAGRGLQLLFYSVGIGQISSEVPQNLSASRPQDRQFILSSKKLLLSDSGFYLCAWRTGLGTYEQYFGPGTRLTVT.

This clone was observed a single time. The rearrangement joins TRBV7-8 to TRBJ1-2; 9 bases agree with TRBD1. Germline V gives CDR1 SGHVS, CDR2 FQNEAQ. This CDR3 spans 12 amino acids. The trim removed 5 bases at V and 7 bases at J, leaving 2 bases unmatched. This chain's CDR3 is CASSGTGFGYTF. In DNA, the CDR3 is TGTGCCAGCAGCGGGACAGGGTTTGGCTACACCTTC.

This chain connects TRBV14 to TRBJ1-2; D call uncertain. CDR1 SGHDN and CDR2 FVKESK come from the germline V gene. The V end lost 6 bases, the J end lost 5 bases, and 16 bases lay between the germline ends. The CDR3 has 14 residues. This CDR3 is CASRPTGGLYGYTF. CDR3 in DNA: TGTGCCAGCAGACCAACCGGAGGGCTTTATGGCTACACCTTC.

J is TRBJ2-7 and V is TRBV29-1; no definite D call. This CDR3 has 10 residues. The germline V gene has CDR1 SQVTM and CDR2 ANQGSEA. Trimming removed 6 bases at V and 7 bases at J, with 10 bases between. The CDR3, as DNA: TGCAGCGTACATACCACGGAGCAGTACTTC. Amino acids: CSVHTTEQYF.

The CDR3 nucleotides are TGTGCTAGTGGTTTAGGGCAGGGCTACAATGAGCAGTTCTTC. Translating it yields CASGLGQGYNEQFF. The gene calls are TRBV12-5 and TRBJ2-1, with D maybe TRBD1 (5 bases). This CDR3 is built from 14 residues. Germline CDR1 LGHNT, CDR2 FRNRAP. V was cut by 3 bases and J by 3 bases, with 9 bases left in between.